This T cell receptor beta chain was profiled in a study of cytomegalovirus exposure and HLA in healthy donors. This clone occurred a few times. The CDR3 contains 15 residues. Germline CDR1 and CDR2: SGHRS and YFSETQ. V gave up 3 bases and J gave up 4 bases; unmatched junction bases: 10. Researchers ran the PCR with 60 Vbeta and 13 Jbeta primers. Assay used: immunoSEQ multiplex PCR; TCRdb lists only in-frame clones, some missing. The sample yields approximately 100,000 clones, 50% to 65% seen once. The receptor comes from a man younger than 40 in good health and CMV-seropositive. Sequenced material: PBMCs. The chain recombines TRBV5-1 with TRBJ2-7; 7 bases line up with TRBD2. The CDR3 DNA reads as TGCGCCAGCAGCTCCTCTCGGGGGGAGGGGTACGAGCAGTACTTC. Its protein is CASSSSRGEGYEQYF.